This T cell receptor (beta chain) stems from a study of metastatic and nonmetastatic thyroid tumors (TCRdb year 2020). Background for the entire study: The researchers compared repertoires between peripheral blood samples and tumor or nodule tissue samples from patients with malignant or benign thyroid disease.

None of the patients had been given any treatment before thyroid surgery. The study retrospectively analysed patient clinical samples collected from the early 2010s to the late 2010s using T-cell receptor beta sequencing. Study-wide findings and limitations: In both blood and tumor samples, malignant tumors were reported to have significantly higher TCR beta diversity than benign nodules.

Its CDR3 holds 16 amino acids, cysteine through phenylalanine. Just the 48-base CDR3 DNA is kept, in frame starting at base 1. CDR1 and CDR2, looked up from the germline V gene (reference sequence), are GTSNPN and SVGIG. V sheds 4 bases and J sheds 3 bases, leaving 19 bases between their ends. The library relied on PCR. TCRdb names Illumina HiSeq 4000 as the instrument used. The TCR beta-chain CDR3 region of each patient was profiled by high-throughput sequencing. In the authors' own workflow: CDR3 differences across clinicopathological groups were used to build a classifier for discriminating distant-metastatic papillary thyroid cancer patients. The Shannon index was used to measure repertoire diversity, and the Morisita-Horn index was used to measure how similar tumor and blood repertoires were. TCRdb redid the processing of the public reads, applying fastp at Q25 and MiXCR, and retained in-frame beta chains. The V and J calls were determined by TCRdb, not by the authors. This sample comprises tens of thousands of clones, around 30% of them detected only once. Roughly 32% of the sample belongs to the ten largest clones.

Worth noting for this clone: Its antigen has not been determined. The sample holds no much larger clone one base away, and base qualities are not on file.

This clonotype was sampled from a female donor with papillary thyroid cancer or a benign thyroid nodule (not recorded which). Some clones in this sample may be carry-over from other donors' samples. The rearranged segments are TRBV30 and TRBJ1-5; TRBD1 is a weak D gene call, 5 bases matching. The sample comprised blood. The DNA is TGTGCCTGGATTGATCCCGGTGGAGGGGTCAATCAGCCCCAGCATTTT. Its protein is CAWIDPGGGVNQPQHF.